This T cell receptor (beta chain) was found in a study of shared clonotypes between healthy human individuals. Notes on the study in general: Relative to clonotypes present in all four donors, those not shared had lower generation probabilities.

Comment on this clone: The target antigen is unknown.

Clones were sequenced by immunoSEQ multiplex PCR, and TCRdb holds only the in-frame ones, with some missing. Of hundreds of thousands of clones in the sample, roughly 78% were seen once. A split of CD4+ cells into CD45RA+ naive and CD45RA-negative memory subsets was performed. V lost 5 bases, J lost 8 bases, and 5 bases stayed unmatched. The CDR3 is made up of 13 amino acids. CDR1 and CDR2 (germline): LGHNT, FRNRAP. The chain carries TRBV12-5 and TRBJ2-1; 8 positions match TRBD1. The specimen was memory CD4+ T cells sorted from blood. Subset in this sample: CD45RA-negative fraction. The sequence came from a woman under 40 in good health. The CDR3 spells CASGTGGWDEQFF. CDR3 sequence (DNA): TGTGCTAGTGGTACAGGGGGATGGGATGAGCAGTTCTTC.